This T cell receptor (beta chain) originates from a study of neurological immune-mediated disorders. Germline CDR1 reads MNHEY; CDR2 reads SMNVEV (reference sequence). The CDR3 totals 13 residues. This clonotype was observed a handful of times. Just one base apart from a much larger clone, this may be a read error. TCRdb fed the 5' RACE reads into MiXCR, producing one record per CDR3 protein. The table records 50,000 to 65,000 distinct CDR3 sequences, around 4.8% of them present only once. The sequencing input was PBMCs. The genes are TRBV27 and TRBJ2-4; no definite D call. The clonotype was recovered from a woman between 45 and 65 years old with multiple sclerosis. CDR3 sequence: CASSPIAKKIQYF. The CDR3 DNA reads as TGTGCCAGCAGCCCCATAGCCAAAAAAATTCAGTACTTC.